Presented here are 19 T cell receptor beta chains from one specimen sequenced in a study of radiotherapy plus CTLA-4 blockade in lung cancer. Sequencing was performed with immunoSEQ multiplex PCR; in TCRdb, only in-frame clones are kept and a portion is missing. The data show over 35,000 clones, 70% to 80% seen once. This material consisted of peripheral blood, taken from a patient treated with radiotherapy plus ipilimumab. These receptors were collected from a human donor with non-small cell lung cancer whose response to radiotherapy plus ipilimumab could not be evaluated.

The rearrangement joins TRBV9 to TRBJ1-2; 7 bases fit TRBD1. The junction had 4 bases not matched to a gene; V was cut back by 4 bases and J by 4 bases. Germline assignment: CDR1 SGDLS and CDR2 YYNGEE. This CDR3 is 13 amino acids long. Here the CDR3 DNA reads TGTGCCAGCAGCCCCGGGACAGCCTATGGCTACACCTTC. Protein product: CASSPGTAYGYTF.

The chain uses TRBV27 and TRBJ2-3, with D possibly matching TRBD2 (5 bases). CDR1 is MNHEY, CDR2 SMNVEV, per germline (reference sequence). CDR3 length equals 14 residues. V lost 6 bases and J lost 1, with 11 bases in between. The DNA for the CDR3 is TGTGCCAGCAGGGTAGCTAGCCGCACAGATACGCAGTATTTT. Residues: CASRVASRTDTQYF.

The chain combines TRBV7-2 with TRBJ1-4; the D gene is possibly TRBD1 (6 bases). The CDR3 has 16 amino acids. Trimming removed 5 bases from V and 3 bases from J, with 16 bases in between. CDR1 is SGHTA and CDR2 is FQGNSA in the germline V gene. The CDR3 loop reads CASSVVGGFANEKLFF. The CDR3 nucleotides are TGTGCCAGCAGCGTAGTAGGGGGTTTCGCTAATGAAAAACTGTTTTTT.

The genes are TRBV28 and TRBJ1-5; no definite D call. Per germline, CDR1 MDHEN and CDR2 SYDVKM. The CDR3 loop spans 14 amino acids. Trimming removed 1 base from V and 1 base from J, with 5 bases in between. The CDR3, as DNA: TGTGCCAGCAGTTTATTCAGAAGCAATCAGCCCCAGCATTTT. This sequence encodes CASSLFRSNQPQHF.

CDR3 loop: CASSMGTSGGGDTQYF. The CDR3 bases are TGTGCCAGTAGTATGGGGACTAGCGGGGGTGGAGATACGCAGTATTTT. The chain is built from TRBV19 and TRBJ2-3, with TRBD2 identical over 14 bases. The V and J ends lost 3 bases and 5 bases, in that order; junction bases with no gene match: 4. Germline values: CDR1 LNHDA, CDR2 SQIVND (reference sequence). There are 16 residues in the CDR3. Full variable domain (missing parts from reference TRBV19 and TRBJ2-3): DGGITQSPKYLFRKEGQNVTLSCEQNLNHDAMYWYRQDPGQGLRLIYYSQIVNDFQKGDIAEGYSVSREKKESFPLTVTSAQKNPTAFYLCASSMGTSGGGDTQYFGPGTRLTVL.

This CDR3 reads CASSSPGAEDYEQYF. In nucleotides, the CDR3 is TGTGCCAGCAGTTCCCCAGGGGCCGAAGACTACGAGCAGTACTTC. The chain employs TRBV28 and TRBJ2-7, with a possible D match to TRBD1 (6 bases). Germline-derived CDR1 and CDR2 are MDHEN and SYDVKM. CDR3 length: 15 residues. V shed 4 bases and J shed 3 bases, with 16 bases lying between them.

Comments on this clone: Relative to the germline gene, one junction end is altered; a read error may explain this. The chain links TRBV28 to TRBJ2-3, with 8 bases identical to TRBD2. CDR3 length equals 15 residues. CDR1 is MDHEN and CDR2 is SYDVKM in the germline V gene. The CDR3 DNA follows: TGTGCCAGCAGTTCACCGGGAGGGAACACATATACGCAGTATTTT. Translating gives CASSSPGGNTYTQYF. Complete variable domain (other parts from reference TRBV28 and TRBJ2-3): DVKVTQSSRYLVKRTGEKVFLECVQDMDHENMFWYRQDPGLGLRLIYFSYDVKMKEKGDIPEGYSVSREKKERFSLILESASTNQTSMYLCASSSPGGNTYTQYFGPGTRLTVL.

The J gene is TRBJ2-1, the V gene TRBV6-5, with TRBD1 matching over 8 bases. From germline, CDR1 is MNHEY and CDR2 SVGAGI. V dropped 6 bases and J dropped 2; count of bases not matched to a gene: 6. The CDR3 runs 15 residues. This CDR3 is CASSRTGLPYNEQFF. In DNA, the CDR3 is TGTGCCAGCAGCCGGACAGGGCTGCCCTACAATGAGCAGTTCTTC.

There are a few counts of this clone. The chain links TRBV30 to TRBJ1-1; 7 positions match TRBD1. J was trimmed by 4 bases and V by 3 bases; bases with no gene match: 8. The CDR3 is made up of 14 amino acids. The V gene's germline CDR1 is GTSNPN and CDR2 SVGIG (reference sequence). The CDR3 reads CAWRWPGTATEAFF. The CDR3 bases are TGTGCCTGGAGGTGGCCTGGGACAGCCACTGAAGCTTTCTTT.

V and J are TRBV28 and TRBJ1-2, with a possible D match to TRBD1 (5 bases). Germline assignment: CDR1 MDHEN and CDR2 SYDVKM. V was shortened by 7 bases and J by 5 bases, with 11 bases between the two germline ends. This CDR3 has 12 residues. CDR3 bases: TGTGCCAGCACTCTCGGGGGGTATGGCTACACCTTC. This codes for CASTLGGYGYTF.

This chain connects TRBV6-5 to TRBJ1-1; no clear D. Germline CDR1 is MNHEY and CDR2 is SVGAGI. Trimming pared 2 bases from V and 2 bases from J, leaving 6 bases between. This CDR3 is 13 amino acids long. The CDR3 DNA reads TGTGCCAGCAGTTACGAGGTCAACACTGAAGCTTTCTTT. Protein product: CASSYEVNTEAFF.

The chain employs TRBV5-6 and TRBJ1-5; D might be TRBD1 (6 bases). The CDR3 has 14 residues. In germline, CDR1 is SGHDT, CDR2 YYEEEE. Trimming left V 2 bases short and J 3 bases short, with 9 bases between. CDR3 coding DNA: TGTGCCAGCAGCTTTTCAGGGGCCAATCAGCCCCAGCATTTT. This translates into CASSFSGANQPQHF.

The chain combines TRBV2 with TRBJ2-3; 9 nucleotides match TRBD2. The junction had 7 bases not matched to a gene; V was cut back by 9 bases and J by 0 bases. Germline values: CDR1 SNHLY, CDR2 FYNNEI. This CDR3 is 15 amino acids long. DNA for the CDR3: TGTGCCAGACGGAGCGGGAGGACTAGCACAGATACGCAGTATTTT. Protein sequence: CARRSGRTSTDTQYF.

This chain uses TRBV29-1 with TRBJ2-7; no reliable D call. This CDR3 has 11 residues. Per the germline V gene, CDR1 is SQVTM and CDR2 is ANQGSEA. Trimming cost V 6 bases and J 0 bases, with 6 bases left between them. The CDR3 reads CSVGSSYEQYF. The CDR3 DNA sequence: TGCAGCGTGGGCAGCTCCTACGAGCAGTACTTC.

The chain carries TRBV4-3 and TRBJ2-2; D unresolved. CDR1 is LGHNA, CDR2 YSLEER, per germline. V shed 0 bases and J shed 6 bases, with 8 bases lying between them. This CDR3 has 14 residues. As DNA, the CDR3 is TGCGCCAGCAGCCAAGAACCCAGCGCCGGGGAGCTGTTTTTT. Its protein is CASSQEPSAGELFF.

The chain couples TRBV11-2 to TRBJ1-2; D remains unclear. V dropped 9 bases and J dropped 1 base, with 9 bases sitting between them. This CDR3 is built from 12 residues. The germline CDR1 and CDR2 sequences are SGHAT and FQNNGV. The CDR3 DNA sequence: TGTGCCAGTTCACAAATTAACTATGGCTACACCTTC. It codes for CASSQINYGYTF.

The V and J genes are TRBV4-3 and TRBJ2-7, with D maybe TRBD1 (5 bases). The CDR3 consists of 14 residues. V was shortened by 1 base and J by 2 bases, with 9 bases between the two germline ends. Germline V lookup: CDR1 LGHNA, CDR2 YSLEER. Written as DNA, the CDR3 is TGCGCCAGCAGCCAAGGGTCAGGGACCTACGAGCAGTACTTC. Protein: CASSQGSGTYEQYF.

This sequence joins TRBV7-9 and TRBJ2-7; a possible D gene is TRBD1 (6 bases). This CDR3 has 16 amino acids. Trimming took 5 bases from V and 1 from J, leaving 18 bases between them. Germline lookup yields CDR1 SEHNR and CDR2 FQNEAQ (reference sequence). The chain's CDR3 is CASSLPVDRPSYEQYF. The CDR3 region has the DNA TGTGCCAGCAGCCTACCAGTAGACAGGCCTTCCTACGAGCAGTACTTC.

The chain is built from TRBV7-3 and TRBJ2-5; D may be TRBD2 (7 bases). The CDR3 runs 15 residues. From germline, CDR1 is SGHTA and CDR2 FQGTGA. Trimming took off 6 bases at V and 2 bases at J, with 16 bases between the two ends. For the CDR3, the DNA is TGTGCCAGCAGTCAGGGGAGGGGAGGGCAAGAGACCCAGTACTTC. Amino acids: CASSQGRGGQETQYF.